The sequence of this T cell receptor beta chain was determined in a study of CD8+ T cells in alopecia areata. About the research overall: Treated patients were given 5 to 10 mg oral tofacitinib twice daily.

The V gene's germline CDR1 is SGHDT and CDR2 YYEEEE. The J segment lost 7 bases and the V segment lost 9 bases, leaving 10 bases of the junction unmatched. The CDR3 is 13 amino acids. Study-level results: Lesional scalp exceeded normal scalp in clonality, especially in alopecia totalis/universalis.

For this clone: The target antigen is unknown.

This sample's treatment: oral pan-JAK inhibitor, 5-10 mg twice daily. Extracted RNA was reverse transcribed into cDNA, the sequencing template. Libraries were prepared by immunoSEQ multiplex PCR; TCRdb keeps only in-frame clonotypes and omits some of them. Found here are around 120,000 clones, roughly 63% of them singletons; the top ten hold 25% to 35%. The V call is TRBV5-6, the J call TRBJ2-1, with TRBD2 matching over 7 bases. Sequenced material: CD8+ T cells sorted from blood, taken at week 4, from a patient treated with tofacitinib. This TCR derives from a human donor with alopecia areata. This CDR3 reads CATQRGGLNEQFF. The CDR3 DNA follows: TGTGCCACCCAGCGGGGCGGGCTGAATGAGCAGTTCTTC.